Each of the 9 T cell receptor beta chains below was sequenced from the same sample in a study of OX40 agonist ivuxolimab in advanced cancers. Here immunoSEQ multiplex PCR was the method, and the copy in TCRdb shows in-frame clones only, minus some. The sample lists about 83,000 clones; 92% were seen once. The sequencing used CD4+ or CD8+ T cells sorted from blood, collected in a trial of the OX40 agonist ivuxolimab. These receptors were collected from an adult with an advanced solid tumor such as melanoma, head and neck, liver or kidney cancer.

This rearrangement joins TRBV19 to TRBJ2-1; no definite D call. The germline V and J ends were trimmed by 1 base and 4 bases, with 5 bases remaining between them. There are 13 residues in the CDR3. The V gene's germline CDR1 is LNHDA and CDR2 SQIVND (reference sequence). DNA of the CDR3: TGTGCCAGTAGTATAGCGGATTACAATGAGCAGTTCTTC. Its translation is CASSIADYNEQFF.

The genes are TRBV7-9 and TRBJ1-4; no definite D call. The CDR3 loop spans 12 amino acids. The germline V gene encodes CDR1 SEHNR and CDR2 FQNEAQ (reference sequence). CDR3 DNA sequence: TGTGTCTGGGAAGCGTATAATGAAAAACTGTTTTTT. This sequence encodes CVWEAYNEKLFF.

The CDR3 region is CASRGLPGTDTQYF. The CDR3 nucleotides are TGTGCCAGCCGGGGACTCCCAGGCACAGATACGCAGTATTTT. The chain links TRBV21-1 to TRBJ2-3; the listed D gene, TRBD2, was not tested against the DNA. TRBV21-1 is termed a pseudogene. The CDR3 spans 14 residues.

This clone showed up just once. The V call is TRBV6-5, the J call TRBJ1-5; unclear D gene. CDR1 MNHEY and CDR2 SVGAGI come from the germline V gene. V shed 0 bases and J shed 7 bases, with 10 bases lying between them. The CDR3 spans 14 residues. This CDR3 is CASSYSEGRQPQHF. In nucleotides, the CDR3 is TGTGCCAGCAGTTACTCGGAGGGAAGGCAGCCCCAGCATTTT.

The V call is TRBV5-6, the J call TRBJ2-5; D is unclear. The CDR3 totals 13 residues. The germline V gene has CDR1 SGHDT and CDR2 YYEEEE. The ends were cut back, 2 bases at V and 2 bases at J, with 7 bases in the middle. Here the CDR3 reads CASSFVLQETQYF. Written as DNA, the CDR3 is TGTGCCAGCAGCTTCGTCCTGCAAGAGACCCAGTACTTC.

The J gene is TRBJ2-7, the V gene TRBV19; D perhaps matches TRBD2 (6 bases). This CDR3 contains 13 residues. V shed 6 bases and J shed 2 bases, with 11 bases lying between them. In germline, CDR1 is LNHDA, CDR2 SQIVND (reference sequence). This CDR3 is CASSPGTPYEQYF. CDR3 nucleotide sequence: TGTGCCAGTAGCCCCGGGACTCCCTACGAGCAGTACTTC.

The chain is built from TRBV5-6 and TRBJ1-1; 8 bases align to TRBD1. The CDR3 is 15 residues long. Trimming took 1 base from V and 4 from J; bases not matched to a gene: 6. Germline V gene sequence: CDR1 SGHDT, CDR2 YYEEEE. The CDR3 DNA reads as TGTGCCAGCAGCTTGTTCAGGGGGCTAAGCACTGAAGCTTTCTTT. It yields the protein CASSLFRGLSTEAFF.

The chain is built from TRBV5-1 and TRBJ2-7, with D possibly being TRBD1 or TRBD2 (5 bases each). V lost 0 bases to trimming and J lost 3 bases, with 19 bases between them. The germline V gene has CDR1 SGHRS and CDR2 YFSETQ. The CDR3 length is 17 residues. The DNA of the CDR3 is TGCGCCAGCAGCTTGGGCCAGGGACGGACATTGGTCTACGAGCAGTACTTC. This translates into CASSLGQGRTLVYEQYF.

The J gene is TRBJ2-5, the V gene TRBV6-4; the match to TRBD2 covers 8 bases. With V trimmed by 4 bases and J by 5 bases, 15 bases remained unmatched. This CDR3 has 17 residues. Germline V gene lookup returns CDR1 MRHNA and CDR2 SNTAGT. CDR3 sequence: CASSVDHMAGGWETQYF. The CDR3, as DNA: TGTGCCAGCAGTGTAGATCATATGGCGGGGGGATGGGAGACCCAGTACTTC.